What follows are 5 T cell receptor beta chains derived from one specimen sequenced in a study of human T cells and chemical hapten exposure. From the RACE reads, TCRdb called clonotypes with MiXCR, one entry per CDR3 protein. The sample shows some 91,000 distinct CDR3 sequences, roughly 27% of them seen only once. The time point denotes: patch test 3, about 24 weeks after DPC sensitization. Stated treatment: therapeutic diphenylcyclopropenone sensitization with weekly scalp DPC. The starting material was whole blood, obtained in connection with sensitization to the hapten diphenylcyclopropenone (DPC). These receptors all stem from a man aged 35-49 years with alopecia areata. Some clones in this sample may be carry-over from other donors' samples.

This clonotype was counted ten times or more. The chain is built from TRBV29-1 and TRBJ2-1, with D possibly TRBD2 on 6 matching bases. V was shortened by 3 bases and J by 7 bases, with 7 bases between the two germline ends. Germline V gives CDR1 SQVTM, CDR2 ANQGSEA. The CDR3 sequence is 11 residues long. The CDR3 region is CSVDGGNEQFF. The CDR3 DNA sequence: TGCAGCGTTGACGGGGGTAATGAGCAGTTCTTC.

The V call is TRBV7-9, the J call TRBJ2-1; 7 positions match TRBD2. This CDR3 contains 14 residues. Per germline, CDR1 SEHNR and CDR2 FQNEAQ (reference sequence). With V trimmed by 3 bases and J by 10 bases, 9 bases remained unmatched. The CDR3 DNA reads TGTGCCAGCAGCTTCAGGTCAAGGCGGGAGGAGCAGTTCTTC. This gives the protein CASSFRSRREEQFF.

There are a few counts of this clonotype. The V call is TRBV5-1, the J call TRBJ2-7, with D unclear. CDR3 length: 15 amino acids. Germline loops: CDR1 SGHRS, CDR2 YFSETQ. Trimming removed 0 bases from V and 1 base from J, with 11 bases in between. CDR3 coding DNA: TGCGCCAGCAGCTTGGAGGCAGGCGCATCCTACGAGCAGTACTTC. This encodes CASSLEAGASYEQYF.

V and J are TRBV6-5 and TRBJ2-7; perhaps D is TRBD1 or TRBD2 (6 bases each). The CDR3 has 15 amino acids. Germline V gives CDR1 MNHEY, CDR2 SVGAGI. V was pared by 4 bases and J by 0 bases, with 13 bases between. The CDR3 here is CASSSRGGSSYEQYF. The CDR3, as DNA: TGTGCCAGCAGTTCTCGAGGGGGGAGCTCCTACGAGCAGTACTTC.

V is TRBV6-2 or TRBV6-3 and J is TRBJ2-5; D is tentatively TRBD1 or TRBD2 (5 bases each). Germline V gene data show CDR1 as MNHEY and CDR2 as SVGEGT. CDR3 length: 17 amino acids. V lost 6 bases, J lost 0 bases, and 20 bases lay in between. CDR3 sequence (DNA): TGTGCCAGCAGCCGATCGGGGCAAGATACGTACCAAGAGACCCAGTACTTC. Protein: CASSRSGQDTYQETQYF.